A single sample gave rise to the 12 T cell receptor beta chains below, sequenced in a study of T cells in Graves' hyperthyroidism and ophthalmopathy (dated by TCRdb to between 2018 and 2021). The library was produced with multiplex PCR. TCRdb names Illumina HiSeq 2000 as the instrument used. The TCR beta CDR3 regions were amplified from RNA transcripts. The first round of RT-PCR for the TCR CDR3 was performed with the HTBI primer set and the Qiagen OneStep RT-PCR kit. TCRdb handled the public reads itself, with Q25 trimming in fastp and clone calling in MiXCR, and kept productive beta chains. Rows are unified per CDR3 protein, each entry keeping the most common DNA and genes. The sample table records 500,000 to 600,000 distinct CDR3 sequences; approximately 16% of these occur just once. 15% to 20% of the sample is in the top ten clones. Source material: blood. The receptors originated from a woman aged 18-30 years with Graves' hyperthyroidism.

This clonotype was counted at least ten times. The chain employs TRBV27 and TRBJ1-1; 8 nucleotides agree with TRBD1. The CDR3 covers 16 residues. V lost 3 bases, J lost 1 base, and 7 bases stayed unmatched. CDR1 and CDR2 from the germline V gene are MNHEY and SMNVEV (reference sequence). For the CDR3, the DNA is TGTGCCAGCAGTTTGTTTCAGGGGGCTGCGAACACTGAAGCTTTCTTT. This translates into CASSLFQGAANTEAFF.

V usage is TRBV20-1 and J usage is TRBJ2-1; D remains unclear. Trimming shortened V by 2 bases and J by 3 bases, and 8 bases separated the two germline ends. Per the germline V gene, CDR1 is DFQATT and CDR2 is SNEGSKA (reference sequence). CDR3 length: 13 residues. CDR3 bases: TGCAGTGCTAGACTAACAGTCTACAATGAGCAGTTCTTC. Translated: CSARLTVYNEQFF.

The sample holds many counts of this clonotype. The gene calls are TRBV12-3 or TRBV12-4 and TRBJ2-1; D not certain. V lost 5 bases and J 4 bases, leaving 9 bases between the germline ends. The CDR3 spans 13 residues. For the CDR3, the DNA is TGTGCCAGCAGTAGGACGGTGTACAATGAGCAGTTCTTC. Protein sequence: CASSRTVYNEQFF.

This clonotype turned up a few times. The V call is TRBV10-2, the J call TRBJ2-7; possibly TRBD2 for D (5 bases). Germline CDR1 and CDR2: WSHSY and SAAADI. The CDR3 sequence is 13 residues long. V lost 4 bases and J lost 7, with 14 bases in between. This chain's CDR3 is CASSGGPSGEQYF. DNA for the CDR3: TGCGCCAGCAGTGGAGGACCATCGGGGGAGCAGTACTTC.

This sequence joins TRBV27 and TRBJ2-2, with 7 bases matching TRBD1. V lost 6 bases, J lost 7 bases, and 8 bases stayed unmatched. The CDR3 consists of 14 residues. Germline CDR1 is MNHEY and CDR2 is SMNVEV (reference sequence). CDR3 loop: CASRQTGFGGELFF. In DNA form, the CDR3 reads TGTGCCAGCAGACAGACAGGGTTCGGCGGGGAGCTGTTTTTT.

V is TRBV12-3 or TRBV12-4 and J is TRBJ2-3; TRBD1 agrees at 9 bases. The V segment lost 6 bases and the J segment 4 bases; nucleotides outside the gene matches: 2. The CDR3 is 13 residues long. CDR3 DNA sequence: TGTGCCAGCAGCAGGACAGGGGCAGATACGCAGTATTTT. Protein sequence: CASSRTGADTQYF.

The chain couples TRBV6-2 or TRBV6-3 to TRBJ2-1, with D possibly being TRBD2 (6 bases). CDR1 is MNHEY, CDR2 SVGEGT, per germline. V was clipped by 6 bases and J by 8 bases, with 26 bases between them. This CDR3 contains 17 residues. The CDR3 nucleotides read TGTGCCAGCAGGGACTACGGGACGCAGGACGAAGGCTATGAGCAGTTCTTC. It encodes CASRDYGTQDEGYEQFF.

This clonotype was seen ten or more times. The CDR3, as DNA: TGTGCCAGCAGCCAAGATTGGCAGGGCCACGAGCAGTACTTC. Protein sequence: CASSQDWQGHEQYF. This rearrangement joins TRBV3-1 to TRBJ2-7, with D possibly matching TRBD1 (5 bases). Germline V lookup: CDR1 LGHDT, CDR2 YNNKEL (reference sequence). Trimming took 0 bases from V and 5 from J, leaving 11 bases between them. The CDR3 runs 14 residues.

This chain links TRBV20-1 with TRBJ2-7; 14 bases align to TRBD2. The CDR3 loop spans 15 amino acids. V dropped 5 bases and J dropped 0; count of bases not matched to a gene: 3. Germline CDR1 DFQATT, CDR2 SNEGSKA (reference sequence). CDR3 protein: CSARTSGRTSYEQYF. The DNA for the CDR3 is TGCAGTGCTCGGACTAGCGGGAGGACCTCCTACGAGCAGTACTTC.

The chain joins TRBV5-5 to TRBJ1-5; 7 bases agree with TRBD1. The CDR3 has 13 amino acids. Trimming removed 4 bases from V and 4 bases from J; junction bases left unmatched: 2. CDR1 is SGHKS, CDR2 YYEKEE, per germline (reference sequence). The CDR3, as DNA: TGTGCCAGCAGCCCGGGACAGAATCAGCCCCAGCATTTT. This encodes CASSPGQNQPQHF.

This clonotype was seen a handful of times. The chain carries TRBV7-9 and TRBJ2-1, with TRBD1 identical over 9 bases. The V gene end was trimmed by 5 bases and the J gene end by 7 bases; junction bases not matched to a gene: 12. The germline V gene has CDR1 SEHNR and CDR2 FQNEAQ (reference sequence). The CDR3 runs 16 residues. CDR3 sequence reads: CASSPTPGQGVNEQFF. CDR3 bases: TGTGCCAGCAGCCCGACGCCGGGACAGGGTGTGAATGAGCAGTTCTTC.

The V and J genes are TRBV5-1 and TRBJ2-2; 7 nucleotides match TRBD2. This CDR3 has 17 residues. CDR1 and CDR2 (germline): SGHRS, YFSETQ. V was pared by 6 bases and J by 4 bases, with 15 bases of the junction left unmatched. CDR3 coding DNA: TGCGCCAGCACTTCGAGCCTGCGGGAGTGGGGCACCGGGGAGCTGTTTTTT. The encoded protein is CASTSSLREWGTGELFF. Using reference TRBV5-1 and TRBJ2-2 for the parts outside the CDR3, the full variable domain is KAGVTQTPRYLIKTRGQQVTLSCSPISGHRSVSWYQQTPGQGLQFLFEYFSETQRNKGNFPGRFSGRQFSNSRSEMNVSTLELGDSALYLCASTSSLREWGTGELFFGEGSRLTVL.